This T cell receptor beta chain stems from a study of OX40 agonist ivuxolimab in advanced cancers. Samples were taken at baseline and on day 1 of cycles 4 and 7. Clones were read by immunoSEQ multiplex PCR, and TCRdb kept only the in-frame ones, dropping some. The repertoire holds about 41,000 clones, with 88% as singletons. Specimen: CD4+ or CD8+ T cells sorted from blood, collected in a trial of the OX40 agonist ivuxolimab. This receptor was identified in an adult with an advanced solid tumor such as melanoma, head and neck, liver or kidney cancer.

DNA for the CDR3: TGTGCCAGCAGCCCCCGACTAGCGGGAGGGCCTGAGGCAGATACGCAGTATTTT. Translating gives CASSPRLAGGPEADTQYF. The chain employs TRBV11-3 and TRBJ2-3; 14 positions agree with TRBD2. This CDR3 has 18 amino acids. Germline V gives CDR1 SGHNT, CDR2 YENEEA. Trimming took 5 bases from V and 4 from J; bases not matched to a gene: 11.